These 25 T cell receptor beta chains were all obtained from the same sample, sequenced in a study of T cells expressing NK-cell markers. TCRdb reprocessed the 5' RACE reads and reports one entry per CDR3 protein, with no DNA. The sample data list about 550,000 distinct CDR3 sequences. Material: blood T cells: a sorted CD56 or NKG2C T cell subset, CD4+ or CD8+ T cells, or bulk PBMC T cells (not recorded which). The receptors originated from a man aged 18 to 35 in good health.

This rearrangement joins TRBV20-1 to TRBJ2-5; TCRdb gives TRBD1 as the D gene, but with no DNA this cannot be confirmed. Germline assignment: CDR1 DFQATT and CDR2 SNEGSKA (reference sequence). The CDR3 is 15 amino acids. The CDR3 loop is CSASVGAGVRETQYF.

The chain joins TRBV4-1 to TRBJ1-4; TCRdb returns TRBD1, unconfirmable since there is no DNA. Germline-derived CDR1 and CDR2 are MGHRA and YSYEKL. This CDR3 comprises 15 residues. The CDR3 protein is CASSHRQGSNEKLFF.

The gene calls are TRBV5-1 and TRBJ2-5; absent DNA, TCRdb's TRBD1 call cannot be checked. The length of the CDR3 is 15 residues. Germline V CDR1 and CDR2: SGHRS, YFSETQ. The CDR3 loop is CASSLLAARPETQYF.

This chain connects TRBV29-1 to TRBJ2-2; the D call of TRBD2 rests on TCRdb alone, since no DNA is present to check it. CDR1 SQVTM and CDR2 ANQGSEA come from the germline V gene. CDR3 length: 14 amino acids. Here the CDR3 reads CSVLAEGPTGELFF.

This chain joins TRBV18 and TRBJ1-1; TCRdb reports TRBD1, a call that lacks DNA to check it against. The CDR3 contains 15 residues. Germline lookup yields CDR1 KGHSH and CDR2 LQKENI. CDR3 loop: CASSPSRTENTEAFF.

CDR3 region: CASSLGQAGSGYTF. V is TRBV5-1 and J is TRBJ1-2. CDR3 size: 14 residues. From germline, CDR1 is SGHRS and CDR2 YFSETQ.

The chain has TRBV5-5 and TRBJ2-5; TCRdb gives TRBD1 as the D gene, but with no DNA this cannot be confirmed. The CDR3 sequence is 14 residues long. Germline loops: CDR1 SGHKS, CDR2 YYEKEE (reference sequence). CDR3 sequence: CASSSGTGLETQYF.

The chain combines TRBV7-9 with TRBJ2-5; with no DNA, the TCRdb D assignment of TRBD1 cannot be verified. This CDR3 comprises 15 residues. CDR1 and CDR2 (germline): SEHNR, FQNEAQ (reference sequence). CDR3 residues: CASSYDRDSKETQYF.

The rearrangement joins TRBV5-1 to TRBJ2-3. The V gene's germline CDR1 is SGHRS and CDR2 YFSETQ. CDR3 size: 16 residues. The CDR3 reads CASAGEAGRNTDTQYF.

V usage is TRBV7-3 and J usage is TRBJ2-3; there is no DNA to check the TCRdb D call of TRBD1. The CDR3 length is 14 residues. Germline CDR1 SGHTA, CDR2 FQGTGA. The CDR3: CASSPGHRTDTQYF.

This chain joins TRBV5-1 and TRBJ1-1; TCRdb's D call, TRBD1, is unchecked because there is no DNA. CDR3 length equals 16 residues. Germline V gives CDR1 SGHRS, CDR2 YFSETQ. The chain's CDR3 is CASSSGQGAWYTEAFF.

The J gene is TRBJ1-5, the V gene TRBV7-2. This CDR3 contains 15 residues. The germline V gene has CDR1 SGHTA and CDR2 FQGNSA. CDR3: CASSLGRRNDQPQHF.

The chain is built from TRBV25-1 and TRBJ1-1; the TCRdb D gene call, TRBD1, has no DNA to confirm it. CDR1 is MGHDK and CDR2 is SYGVNS in the germline V gene. This CDR3 has 14 amino acids. Here the CDR3 reads CASSGGTGPTEAFF.

The CDR3 protein is CASSARWGSTDTQYF. The chain couples TRBV9 to TRBJ2-3; with no DNA, the TCRdb D assignment of TRBD1 cannot be verified. The CDR3 extends over 15 amino acids. Looked up from germline, CDR1 is SGDLS and CDR2 is YYNGEE.

The rearrangement uses TRBV7-2 and TRBJ2-3; TCRdb lists TRBD1, though no DNA is available to test this call. Germline assignment: CDR1 SGHTA and CDR2 FQGNSA. The CDR3 length is 14 residues. The CDR3 sequence is CASSPAGITDTQYF. The full variable domain, in which reference TRBV7-2 and TRBJ2-3 provide the parts outside the CDR3, is GAGVSQSPSNKVTEKGKDVELRCDPISGHTALYWYRQSLGQGLEFLIYFQGNSAPDKSGLPSDRFSAERTGGSVSTLTIQRTQQEDSAVYLCASSPAGITDTQYFGPGTRLTVL.

The chain combines TRBV5-6 with TRBJ2-4. CDR1 and CDR2 (germline): SGHDT, YYEEEE. The CDR3 consists of 17 residues. The CDR3 sequence is CASSLLATRLDKNIQYF.

This chain connects TRBV5-1 to TRBJ1-1; TCRdb designates TRBD1, a call that cannot be tested without DNA. The CDR3 runs to 17 residues. Germline V gives CDR1 SGHRS, CDR2 YFSETQ. CDR3 sequence: CASSLTRDRGLRTEAFF.

J is TRBJ2-1 and V is TRBV6-5; TCRdb returns TRBD2, unconfirmable since there is no DNA. The V gene's germline CDR1 is MNHEY and CDR2 SVGAGI. The CDR3 spans 15 residues. The CDR3 protein is CASSSRPGLEAEQFF.

The V and J genes are TRBV5-1 and TRBJ1-1; TCRdb calls TRBD1, which cannot be checked without DNA. There are 16 residues in the CDR3. Per germline, CDR1 SGHRS and CDR2 YFSETQ. This CDR3 reads CASSPGGGQANTEAFF.

The rearrangement uses TRBV12-3 or TRBV12-4 and TRBJ1-2. The CDR3 length is 12 residues. This CDR3 is CASTHVSYGYTF.

The chain combines TRBV5-1 with TRBJ2-1; as DNA is missing, the TRBD2 call by TCRdb cannot be tested. Germline assignment: CDR1 SGHRS and CDR2 YFSETQ. This CDR3 region has 17 residues. CDR3: CASSLGFSSGSHTEQFF.

The genes are TRBV4-2 and TRBJ2-5; TCRdb indicates TRBD2, and absent DNA this call remains unverified. Germline V gene lookup returns CDR1 LGHNA and CDR2 YNFKEQ. This CDR3 is built from 20 residues. Here the CDR3 reads CASSRNEVLAGGIPQETQYF.

The chain has TRBV27 and TRBJ2-1; TCRdb indicates TRBD2, and absent DNA this call remains unverified. The CDR3 consists of 15 residues. Germline values: CDR1 MNHEY, CDR2 SMNVEV (reference sequence). CDR3 region: CASTSGGPVRNEQFF.

The chain carries TRBV20-1 and TRBJ2-3; the TRBD1 assignment by TCRdb is unverifiable without DNA. The CDR3 spans 14 residues. The germline V gene encodes CDR1 DFQATT and CDR2 SNEGSKA (reference sequence). The CDR3 is CSAEQGGGTDTQYF.

This chain links TRBV7-8 with TRBJ2-3; TCRdb designates TRBD1, a call that cannot be tested without DNA. The CDR3 loop spans 13 amino acids. Germline V CDR1 and CDR2: SGHVS, FQNEAQ. The CDR3 reads CASSFLNLGAQYF.